Only a few counts were recorded for the clone carrying this TCR beta chain. This specimen comes from a study of T cells in Graves' hyperthyroidism and ophthalmopathy. Study-level information: Peripheral blood was secured at the point of initial diagnosis, before any treatment.

TCR beta CDR3 regions were amplified from RNA transcripts. When the TCR CDR3 underwent first-round RT-PCR, the HTBI primer set was used. TCRdb recomputed calls from the multiplex PCR reads with MiXCR, one row per CDR3 protein. The data contain about 300,000 distinct CDR3 sequences, roughly a fifth of them singletons. Trimming cost V 1 base and J 4 bases, with 2 bases left between them. The CDR3 has 12 amino acids. Germline V gene sequence: CDR1 KGHDR, CDR2 SFDVKD. The source of this sequence is a man aged 50-60 years with Graves' ophthalmopathy. Sequencing was performed on blood. The gene calls are TRBV24-1 and TRBJ2-3; D unresolved. CDR3: CATSDFPDTQYF. The CDR3, as DNA: TGTGCCACCAGTGATTTCCCAGATACGCAGTATTTT.